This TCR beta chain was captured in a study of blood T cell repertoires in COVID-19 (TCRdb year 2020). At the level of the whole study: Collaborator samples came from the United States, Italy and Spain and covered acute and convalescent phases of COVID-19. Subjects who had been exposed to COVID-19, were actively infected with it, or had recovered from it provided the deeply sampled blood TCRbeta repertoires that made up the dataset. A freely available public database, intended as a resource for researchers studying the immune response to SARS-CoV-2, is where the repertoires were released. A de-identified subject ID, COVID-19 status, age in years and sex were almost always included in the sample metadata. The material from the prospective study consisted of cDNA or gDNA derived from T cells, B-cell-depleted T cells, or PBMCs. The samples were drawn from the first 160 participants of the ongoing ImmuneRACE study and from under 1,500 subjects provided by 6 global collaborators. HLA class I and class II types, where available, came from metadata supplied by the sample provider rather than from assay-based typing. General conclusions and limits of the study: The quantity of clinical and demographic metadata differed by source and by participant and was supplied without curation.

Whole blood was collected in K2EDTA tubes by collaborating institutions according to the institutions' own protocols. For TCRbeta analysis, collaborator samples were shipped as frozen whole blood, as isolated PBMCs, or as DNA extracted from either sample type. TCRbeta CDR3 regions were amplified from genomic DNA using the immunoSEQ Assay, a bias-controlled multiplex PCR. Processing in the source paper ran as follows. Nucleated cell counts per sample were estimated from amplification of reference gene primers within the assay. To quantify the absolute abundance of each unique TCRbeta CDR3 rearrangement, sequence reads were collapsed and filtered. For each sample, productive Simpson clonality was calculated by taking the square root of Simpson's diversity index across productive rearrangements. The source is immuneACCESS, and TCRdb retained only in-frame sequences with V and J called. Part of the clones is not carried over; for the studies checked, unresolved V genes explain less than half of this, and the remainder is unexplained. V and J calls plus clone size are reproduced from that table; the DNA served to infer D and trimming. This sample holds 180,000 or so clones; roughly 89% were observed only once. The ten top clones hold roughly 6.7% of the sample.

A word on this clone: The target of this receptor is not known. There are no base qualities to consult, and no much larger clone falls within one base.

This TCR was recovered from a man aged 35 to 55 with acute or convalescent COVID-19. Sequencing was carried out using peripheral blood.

The DNA is as follows: TGTGCCAGCAGACTTCCTAGCGGGGGTAACGAGCAGTACTTC. Translated, it gives CASRLPSGGNEQYF. The chain is assembled from TRBV11-2 and TRBJ2-7, with TRBD2 matching 10 junction bases. CDR1 and CDR2 were assigned from the germline V gene as SGHAT and FQNNGV. V lost 6 bases and J lost 5 bases, and the count of bases not matched to a germline gene is 7. Spanning cysteine to phenylalanine, the CDR3 consists of 14 amino acids. Only the CDR3 part of the read is kept: 42 bases, read in frame from the first base.